This T cell receptor (beta chain) was recovered during a study of CXCR3-negative and CXCR3-positive naive CD8 T cells (dated by TCRdb to between 2018 and 2020). Background on the whole study: About 150 million TRB reads were obtained in total, roughly 1.5 +/- 0.3 million reads per library. The TRBV-TRBJ cluster analysis covered naive subsets from a handful of donors and memory cells from 3 donors. Diversity and physicochemical repertoire analyses were performed on around 10 donors pooled from two independent experiments.

The paper as a whole reports these results and caveats: Because surface CD5, which has been linked to self-reactivity in mice, was comparable between naive subsets, TCR interaction strength was also inferred from TRB CDR3 physicochemical properties. TRBV-TRBJ usage was similar between naive CXCR3-negative and CXCR3-positive cells from the same donor, while memory cells showed distinct patterns. Both naive subsets had comparably high repertoire diversity, while memory CD8+ T cells had much lower repertoire diversity. Because CXCR3 expression was partially decreased after cryopreservation, freshly isolated PBMCs were used for most assays.

Sequencer: NextSeq 550. The Human TCR Profiling Kit (MiLaboratory) was used to make UMI-labeled 5' RACE TRB cDNA libraries. cDNA synthesis used the entire amount of extracted RNA, and PCR amplification then used the entire amount of cDNA produced. Libraries were prepared in parallel with an identical number of PCR cycles. The original methods were these. With a requirement of at least two reads per UMI, MIGEC and MiXCR extracted about 50,000 +/- 10,000 unique UMI-labeled TRB cDNA molecules per library. An average of around 40,000 +/- 10,000 functional in-frame TRB CDR3 nucleotide clonotypes without stop codons was found per library. Diversity metrics, including normalized Shannon-Wiener and Chao1, were computed in VDJtools after downsampling to 5000 UMI-labeled TRB molecules per sample. VDJtools computed clonotype-size-weighted physicochemical properties of the central five CDR3 residues: interaction energy, strength, volume and Kidera factor 4. TCRdb reprocessed the reads and provides one entry for every CDR3 protein sequence; no DNA is given. In this record, the V and J calls reflect TCRdb's handling and not the investigators' own analysis. The table kept for this sample lists about 38,000 distinct CDR3 sequences. The leading ten clones occupy roughly 14% of the sample.

Each CD8+ T cell subset was flow-sorted in triplicate, with fewer than 350,000 cells per subset placed directly into RLT lysis buffer. Standard density gradient centrifugation was used to isolate peripheral blood mononuclear cells from buffy coats. Total RNA was extracted from sorted cells using an RNeasy Mini Kit. On this clonotype: Its antigen remains undetermined.

This receptor was identified in a human donor in good health. Some clones in this sample may be carry-over from other donors' samples. Input material: memory CD8+ T cells from blood. This sample's cell subset or site label indicates: conventional CD8+ memory T cells (TMEM), sorted as controls.

The CDR3: CASGFGLREDNTGELFF. This receptor chain uses TRBV12-5 and TRBJ2-2; the TCRdb call, TRBD2, lacks DNA for checking. Reading from cysteine to phenylalanine, the CDR3 counts 17 amino acids. DNA for this receptor is not on file. CDR1 and CDR2 are drawn from the germline V gene: LGHNT, FRNRAP. The CDR3 plus the reference TRBV12-5 and TRBJ2-2 genes for the other parts give the full variable domain: DARVTQTPRHKVTEMGQEVTMRCQPILGHNTVFWYRQTMMQGLELLAYFRNRAPLDDSGMPKDRFSAEMPDATLATLKIQPSEPRDSAVYFCASGFGLREDNTGELFFGEGSRLTVL.